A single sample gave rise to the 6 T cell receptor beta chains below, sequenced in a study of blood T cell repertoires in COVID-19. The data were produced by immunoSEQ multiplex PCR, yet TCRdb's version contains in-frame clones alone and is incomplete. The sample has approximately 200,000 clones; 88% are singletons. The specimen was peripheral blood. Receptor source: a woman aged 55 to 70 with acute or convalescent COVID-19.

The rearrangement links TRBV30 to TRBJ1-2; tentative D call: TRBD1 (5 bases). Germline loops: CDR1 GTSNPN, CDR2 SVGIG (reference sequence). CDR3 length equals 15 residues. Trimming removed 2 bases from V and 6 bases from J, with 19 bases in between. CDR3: CAWSPLTKGGDGYTF. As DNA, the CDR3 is TGTGCCTGGAGTCCGCTGACTAAGGGAGGGGATGGCTACACCTTC.

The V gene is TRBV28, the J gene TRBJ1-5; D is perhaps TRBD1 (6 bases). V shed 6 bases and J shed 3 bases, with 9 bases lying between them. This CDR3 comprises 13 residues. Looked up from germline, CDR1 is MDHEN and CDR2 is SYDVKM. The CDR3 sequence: CASSRDTNQPQHF. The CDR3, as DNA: TGTGCCAGCAGCCGGGACACCAATCAGCCCCAGCATTTT. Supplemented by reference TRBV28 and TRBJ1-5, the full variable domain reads DVKVTQSSRYLVKRTGEKVFLECVQDMDHENMFWYRQDPGLGLRLIYFSYDVKMKEKGDIPEGYSVSREKKERFSLILESASTNQTSMYLCASSRDTNQPQHFGDGTRLSIL.

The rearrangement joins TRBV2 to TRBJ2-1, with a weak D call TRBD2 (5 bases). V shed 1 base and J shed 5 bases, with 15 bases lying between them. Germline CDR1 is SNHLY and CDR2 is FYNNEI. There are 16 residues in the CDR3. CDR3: CASSEEEAILNNEQFF. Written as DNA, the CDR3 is TGTGCCAGCAGTGAAGAGGAGGCGATCTTAAACAATGAGCAGTTCTTC.

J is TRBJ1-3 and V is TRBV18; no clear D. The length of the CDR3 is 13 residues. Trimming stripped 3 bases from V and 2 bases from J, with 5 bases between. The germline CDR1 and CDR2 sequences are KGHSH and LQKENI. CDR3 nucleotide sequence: TGTGCCAGCTCACCGCAGGCTGGAAACACCATATATTTT. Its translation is CASSPQAGNTIYF.

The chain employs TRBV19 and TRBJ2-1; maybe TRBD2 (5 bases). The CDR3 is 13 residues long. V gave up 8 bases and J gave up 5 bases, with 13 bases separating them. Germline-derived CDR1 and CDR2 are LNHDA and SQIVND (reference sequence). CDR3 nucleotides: TGTGCCAGTTGGAACAGCGGTGACAATGAGCAGTTCTTC. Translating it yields CASWNSGDNEQFF.

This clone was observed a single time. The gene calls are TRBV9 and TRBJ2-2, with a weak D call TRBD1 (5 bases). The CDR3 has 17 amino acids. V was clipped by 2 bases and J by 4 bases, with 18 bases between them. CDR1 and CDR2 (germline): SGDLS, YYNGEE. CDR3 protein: CASSVSGAPVGTGELFF. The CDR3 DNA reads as TGTGCCAGCAGCGTCTCTGGGGCGCCGGTTGGCACCGGGGAGCTGTTTTTT.